These 13 T cell receptor beta chains were sequenced from one sample in a study of regulatory T cells in long-lasting Graves disease (dated by TCRdb to the early 2020s). The sample's time point label, in plain terms: newly diagnosed GD, antithyroid drugs for less than 3 months. For both TCR sequencing and RNA sequencing, RNA was extracted from PBMCs in TRIzol. The library was prepared using multiplex PCR. The instrument was an Illumina HiSeq 4000. TCR beta libraries were built with iRepertoire HTBI primers and Arm-PCR amplification of CDR3 regions. TCRdb trimmed the raw reads at Q25, called clones with MiXCR and kept productive beta chains. When rows share a CDR3 protein, they turn into one entry using the most common DNA and genes. The sample table holds 680,000 or so distinct CDR3 sequences, of which about 16% were seen once. The leading ten clones occupy about 17% of the sample. In addition, the sample was reused for a study of T cells in Graves' hyperthyroidism and ophthalmopathy.

The sequenced sample was peripheral blood mononuclear cells (PBMCs), obtained at new diagnosis, from a patient treated with antithyroid drugs. The receptors come from a woman younger than 45 with Graves disease. Donor details come from another sample of the same person, matched by shared clones.

The rearrangement links TRBV12-3 or TRBV12-4 to TRBJ2-2, with TRBD2 matching over 9 bases. The V segment lost 7 bases and the J segment 5 bases; nucleotides outside the gene matches: 11. This CDR3 has 16 residues. CDR3 sequence: CASIGGTSSATGELFF. In DNA form, the CDR3 reads TGTGCCAGCATAGGCGGGACTAGCTCTGCGACCGGGGAGCTGTTTTTT.

This clonotype was seen many times. The V call is TRBV6-1, the J call TRBJ2-7, with 9 bases matching TRBD1. Germline V gene lookup returns CDR1 MNHNS and CDR2 SASEGT. This CDR3 comprises 15 residues. Losses at the gene ends were 6 bases for V and 2 bases for J; bases not matched to a gene: 8. CDR3 bases: TGTGCCAGCAGACAAGGACAGGGGAACGCCTACGAGCAGTACTTC. Its translation: CASRQGQGNAYEQYF.

The V call is TRBV19, the J call TRBJ2-1, with TRBD2 matching over 8 bases. The germline CDR1 and CDR2 sequences are LNHDA and SQIVND (reference sequence). The length of the CDR3 is 15 residues. The V gene end was trimmed by 5 bases and the J gene end by 8 bases; junction bases not matched to a gene: 11. The CDR3 region is CASSLAGVGIDEQFF. CDR3 sequence (DNA): TGTGCCAGTAGTCTAGCGGGTGTAGGTATCGATGAGCAGTTCTTC.

The genes are TRBV6-1 and TRBJ1-2; D is possibly TRBD1 (5 bases). The CDR3 contains 17 residues. Trimming took off 8 bases at V and 7 bases at J, with 29 bases between the two ends. Germline-derived CDR1 and CDR2 are MNHNS and SASEGT. DNA for the CDR3: TGTGCCAGCGAACACTTGGCCCCCTTCTGGGGCCCCGGTGGCTACACCTTC. It translates to CASEHLAPFWGPGGYTF.

This clonotype was counted many times. V usage is TRBV7-3 and J usage is TRBJ2-3; D is unclear. Germline loops: CDR1 SGHTA, CDR2 FQGTGA. V shed 1 base and J shed 1 base, with 9 bases lying between them. The CDR3 contains 15 residues. CDR3 nucleotides: TGTGCCAGCAGCTTAATCGGCTCGGGCACAGATACGCAGTATTTT. Protein: CASSLIGSGTDTQYF.

This clonotype was detected ten times or more. V is TRBV20-1 and J is TRBJ1-1, with 7 bases lining up with TRBD1. The germline V gene encodes CDR1 DFQATT and CDR2 SNEGSKA (reference sequence). The CDR3 totals 15 residues. The J segment lost 4 bases and the V segment lost 2 bases, leaving 10 bases of the junction unmatched. CDR3: CSARRRTGAPTEAFF. The DNA for the CDR3 is TGCAGTGCTAGACGTCGTACAGGGGCCCCCACTGAAGCTTTCTTT.

This clonotype was seen ten or more times. V and J are TRBV24-1 and TRBJ1-3; D unresolved. From germline, CDR1 is KGHDR and CDR2 SFDVKD. Trimming pared 5 bases from V and 2 bases from J, leaving 3 bases between. The CDR3 runs to 12 residues. CDR3 nucleotides: TGTGCCACCAGTGGTCCTGGAAACACCATATATTTT. Protein: CATSGPGNTIYF.

This chain links TRBV28 with TRBJ2-1; D not certain. V dropped 6 bases and J dropped 7 bases, with 19 bases sitting between them. This CDR3 is 15 amino acids long. Germline assignment: CDR1 MDHEN and CDR2 SYDVKM. The CDR3 sequence is CASRFSGGRRNEQFF. In DNA, the CDR3 is TGTGCCAGCAGGTTCTCGGGTGGCAGGAGAAATGAGCAGTTCTTC.

The sample holds many counts of this clonotype. The V call is TRBV12-3 or TRBV12-4, the J call TRBJ1-1; no clear D gene. V lost 6 bases and J lost 0, with 11 bases in between. This CDR3 comprises 14 residues. In DNA form, the CDR3 reads TGTGCCAGCAGCAATTACGTTATGAACACTGAAGCTTTCTTT. This sequence encodes CASSNYVMNTEAFF.

This clonotype has just a few counts. The chain uses TRBV15 and TRBJ1-1; weak D call: TRBD1 (5 bases). The CDR3 spans 15 residues. V was clipped by 3 bases and J by 0 bases, with 11 bases between them. The germline V gene encodes CDR1 LNHNV and CDR2 YYDKDF (reference sequence). DNA for the CDR3: TGTGCCACCAGCAGCCCCGGGGCCTTGAACACTGAAGCTTTCTTT. As protein: CATSSPGALNTEAFF.

This clonotype was seen at least ten times. A junction end diverges from the germline sequence, so it may reflect a read error. The CDR3 region has the DNA TGTGCCAGCAGTCTAGCGGGAGTATTGAACGAGCAGTACTTC. Its protein product is CASSLAGVLNEQYF. This chain links TRBV12-3 or TRBV12-4 with TRBJ2-7; 10 positions agree with TRBD2. The CDR3 is 14 amino acids.

As regards this clonotype: A much larger clone differs from this one at a single base, so this may be a read error. This chain uses TRBV7-3 with TRBJ1-5; no clear D. The CDR3 sequence is 13 residues long. CDR1 is SGHTA, CDR2 FQGTGA, per germline. CDR3 DNA sequence: TGTGCCAGCAGCTTCGAAGCCAATCGGCCCCAGCATTTT. It encodes CASSFEANRPQHF. The full variable domain, with the rest looked up from reference TRBV7-3 and TRBJ1-5, is GAGVSQTPSNKVTEKGKYVELRCDPISGHTALYWYRQSLGQGPEFLIYFQGTGAADDSGLPNDRFFAVRPEGSVSTLKIQRTERGDSAVYLCASSFEANRPQHFGDGTRLSIL.

The chain links TRBV27 to TRBJ2-1; 12 positions match TRBD2. The CDR3 sequence is 16 residues long. V shed 5 bases, J shed 9 bases, and the junction held 11 bases outside the gene matches. Germline values: CDR1 MNHEY, CDR2 SMNVEV (reference sequence). CDR3 sequence (DNA): TGTGCCAGCAGTCGCCGGACTAGCGGGAAGGCTACTGAGCAGTTCTTC. Its protein product is CASSRRTSGKATEQFF.